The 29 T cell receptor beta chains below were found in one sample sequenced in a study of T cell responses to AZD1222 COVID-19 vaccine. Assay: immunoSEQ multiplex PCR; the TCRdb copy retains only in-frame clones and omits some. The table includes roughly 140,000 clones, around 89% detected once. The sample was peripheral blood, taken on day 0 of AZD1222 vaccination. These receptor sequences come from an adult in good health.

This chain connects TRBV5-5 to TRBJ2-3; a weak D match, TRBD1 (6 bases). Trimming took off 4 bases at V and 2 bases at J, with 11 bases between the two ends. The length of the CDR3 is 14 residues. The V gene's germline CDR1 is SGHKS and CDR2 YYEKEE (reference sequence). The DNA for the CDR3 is TGTGCCAGCAGCCCAACAGGGAACACAGATACGCAGTATTTT. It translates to CASSPTGNTDTQYF.

CDR3 in amino acids: CASSPGQGPNTEAFF. For the CDR3, the DNA is TGCGCCAGCAGCCCTGGACAGGGACCGAACACTGAAGCTTTCTTT. The chain recombines TRBV4-1 with TRBJ1-1, with 8 bases fitting TRBD1. CDR1 is MGHRA and CDR2 is YSYEKL in the germline V gene. Trimming at V came to 4 bases and at J to 1 base, leaving 5 bases not matched to a gene. This CDR3 has 15 residues.

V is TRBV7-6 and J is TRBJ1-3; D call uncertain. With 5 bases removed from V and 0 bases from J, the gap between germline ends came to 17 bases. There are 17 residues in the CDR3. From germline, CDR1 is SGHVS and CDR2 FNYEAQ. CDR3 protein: CASSPISGISSGNTIYF. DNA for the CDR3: TGTGCCAGCAGCCCGATATCCGGGATCAGCTCTGGAAACACCATATATTTT.

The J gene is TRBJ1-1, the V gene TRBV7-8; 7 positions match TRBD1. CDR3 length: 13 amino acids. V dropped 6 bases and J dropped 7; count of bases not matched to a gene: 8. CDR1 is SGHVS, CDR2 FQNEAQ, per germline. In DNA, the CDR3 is TGTGCCAGCAGGCAGACCGGGACAGTTGAAGCTTTCTTT. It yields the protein CASRQTGTVEAFF.

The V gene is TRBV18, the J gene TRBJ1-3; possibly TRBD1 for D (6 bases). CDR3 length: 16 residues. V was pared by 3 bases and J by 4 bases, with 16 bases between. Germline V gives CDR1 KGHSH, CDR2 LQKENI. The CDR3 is CASSPTTGPSGNTIYF. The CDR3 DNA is TGTGCCAGCTCACCCACGACAGGCCCCTCGGGAAACACCATATATTTT.

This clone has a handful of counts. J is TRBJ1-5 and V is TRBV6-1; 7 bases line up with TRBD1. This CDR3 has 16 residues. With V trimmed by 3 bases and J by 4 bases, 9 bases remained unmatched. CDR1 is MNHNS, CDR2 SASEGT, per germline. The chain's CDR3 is CASSDGQAHGNQPQHF. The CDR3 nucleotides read TGTGCCAGCAGTGATGGACAGGCCCACGGGAATCAGCCCCAGCATTTT.

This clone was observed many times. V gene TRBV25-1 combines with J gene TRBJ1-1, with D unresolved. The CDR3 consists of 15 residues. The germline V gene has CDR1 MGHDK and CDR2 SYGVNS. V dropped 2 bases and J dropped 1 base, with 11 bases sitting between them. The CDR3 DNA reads TGTGCCAGCAGTGAACACTCCACTGGGAACACTGAAGCTTTCTTT. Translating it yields CASSEHSTGNTEAFF.

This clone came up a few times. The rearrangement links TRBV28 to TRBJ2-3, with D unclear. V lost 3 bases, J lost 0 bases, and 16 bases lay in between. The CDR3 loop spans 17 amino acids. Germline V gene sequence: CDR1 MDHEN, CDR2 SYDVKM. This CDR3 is CASSFWSDFDSTDTQYF. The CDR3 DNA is TGTGCCAGCAGTTTCTGGTCCGATTTCGATAGCACAGATACGCAGTATTTT.

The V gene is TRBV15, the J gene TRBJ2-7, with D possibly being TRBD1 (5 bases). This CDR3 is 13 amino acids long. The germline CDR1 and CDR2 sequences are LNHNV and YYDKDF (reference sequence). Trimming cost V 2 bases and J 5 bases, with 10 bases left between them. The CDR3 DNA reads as TGTGCCACCAGCAGACAGGGTTACGACGAGCAGTACTTC. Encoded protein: CATSRQGYDEQYF.

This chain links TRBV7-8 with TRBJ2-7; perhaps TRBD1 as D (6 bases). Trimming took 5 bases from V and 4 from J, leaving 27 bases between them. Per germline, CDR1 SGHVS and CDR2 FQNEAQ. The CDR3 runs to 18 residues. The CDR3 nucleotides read TGTGCCAGCAGCCGACCCCGCCAGGGGATGGGGGTTTTTTACGAGCAGTACTTC. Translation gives CASSRPRQGMGVFYEQYF. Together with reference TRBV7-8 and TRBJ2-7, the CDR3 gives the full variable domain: GAGVSQSPRYKVAKRGQDVALRCDPISGHVSLFWYQQALGQGPEFLTYFQNEAQLDKSGLPSDRFFAERPEGSVSTLKIQRTQQEDSAVYLCASSRPRQGMGVFYEQYFGPGTRLTVT.

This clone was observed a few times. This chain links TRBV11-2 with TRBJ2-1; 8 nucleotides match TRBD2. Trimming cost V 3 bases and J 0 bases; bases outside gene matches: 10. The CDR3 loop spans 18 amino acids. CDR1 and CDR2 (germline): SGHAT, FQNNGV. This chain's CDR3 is CASSFTFTSGSSYNEQFF. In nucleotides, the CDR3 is TGTGCCAGCAGCTTCACCTTTACTAGCGGCAGCTCCTACAATGAGCAGTTCTTC.

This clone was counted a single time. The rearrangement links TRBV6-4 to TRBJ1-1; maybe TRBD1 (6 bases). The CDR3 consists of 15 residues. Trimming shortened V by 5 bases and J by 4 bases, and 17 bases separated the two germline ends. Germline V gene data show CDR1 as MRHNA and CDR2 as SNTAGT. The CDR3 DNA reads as TGTGCCAGCAGTCTCACGGCGGGGGCGGGCACTGAAGCTTTCTTT. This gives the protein CASSLTAGAGTEAFF.

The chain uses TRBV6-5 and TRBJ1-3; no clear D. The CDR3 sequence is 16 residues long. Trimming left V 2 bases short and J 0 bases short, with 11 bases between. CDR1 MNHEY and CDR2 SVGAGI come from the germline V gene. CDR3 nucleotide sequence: TGTGCCAGCAGTTACGGGAGGGCCCTCTCTGGAAACACCATATATTTT. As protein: CASSYGRALSGNTIYF.

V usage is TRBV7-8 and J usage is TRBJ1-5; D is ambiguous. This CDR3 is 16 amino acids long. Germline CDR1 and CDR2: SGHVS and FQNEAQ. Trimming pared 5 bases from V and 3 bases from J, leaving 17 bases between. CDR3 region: CASSPPGRHSNQPQHF. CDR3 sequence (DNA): TGTGCCAGCAGCCCACCAGGACGGCATTCCAATCAGCCCCAGCATTTT.

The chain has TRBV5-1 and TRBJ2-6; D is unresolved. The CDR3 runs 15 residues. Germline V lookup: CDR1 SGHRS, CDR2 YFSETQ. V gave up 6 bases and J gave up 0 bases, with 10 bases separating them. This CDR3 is CASTHGSSGANVLTF. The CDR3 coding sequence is TGCGCCAGCACCCACGGTAGCTCTGGGGCCAACGTCCTGACTTTC.

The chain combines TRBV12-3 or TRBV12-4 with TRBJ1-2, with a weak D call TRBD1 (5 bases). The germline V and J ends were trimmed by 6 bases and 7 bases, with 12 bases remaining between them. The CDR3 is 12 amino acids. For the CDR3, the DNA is TGTGCCAGCAGAACGGGGCCCAGTGGCTACACCTTC. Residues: CASRTGPSGYTF.

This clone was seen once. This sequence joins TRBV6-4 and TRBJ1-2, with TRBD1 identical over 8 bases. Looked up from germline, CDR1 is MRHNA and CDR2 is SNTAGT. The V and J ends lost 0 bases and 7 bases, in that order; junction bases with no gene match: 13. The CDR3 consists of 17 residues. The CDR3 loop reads CASSDSIWVRGPSGYTF. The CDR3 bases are TGTGCCAGCAGTGACTCGATATGGGTCAGGGGGCCCAGTGGCTACACCTTC.

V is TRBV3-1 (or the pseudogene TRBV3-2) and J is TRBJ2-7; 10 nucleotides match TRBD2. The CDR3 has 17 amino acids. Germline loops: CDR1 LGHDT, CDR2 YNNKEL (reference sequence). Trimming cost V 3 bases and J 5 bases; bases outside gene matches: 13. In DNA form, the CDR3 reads TGTGCCAGCAGCCATCGATCAACCCCGGGACTAGCGAACGAGCAGTACTTC. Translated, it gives CASSHRSTPGLANEQYF.

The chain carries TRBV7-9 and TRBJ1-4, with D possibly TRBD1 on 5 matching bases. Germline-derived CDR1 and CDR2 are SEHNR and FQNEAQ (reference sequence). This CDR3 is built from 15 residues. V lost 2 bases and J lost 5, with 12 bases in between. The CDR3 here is CASSLNQQANEKLFF. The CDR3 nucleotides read TGTGCCAGCAGCTTAAATCAACAGGCCAATGAAAAACTGTTTTTT.

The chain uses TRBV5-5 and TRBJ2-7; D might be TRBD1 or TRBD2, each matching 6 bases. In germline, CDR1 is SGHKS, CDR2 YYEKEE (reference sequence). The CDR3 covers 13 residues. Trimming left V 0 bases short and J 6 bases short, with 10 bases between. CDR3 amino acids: CASSLVGGPEQYF. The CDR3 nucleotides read TGTGCCAGCAGCTTGGTAGGGGGGCCCGAGCAGTACTTC.

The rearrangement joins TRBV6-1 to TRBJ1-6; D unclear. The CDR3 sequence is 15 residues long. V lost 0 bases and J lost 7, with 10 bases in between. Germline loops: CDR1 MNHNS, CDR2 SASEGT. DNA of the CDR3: TGTGCCAGCAGTGAAGCGCTGGGCAGCAATTCACCCCTCCACTTT. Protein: CASSEALGSNSPLHF.

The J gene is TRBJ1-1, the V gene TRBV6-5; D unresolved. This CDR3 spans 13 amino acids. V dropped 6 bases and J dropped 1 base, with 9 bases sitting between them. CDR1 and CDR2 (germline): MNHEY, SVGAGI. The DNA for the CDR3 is TGTGCCAGCAGAGACTACAGGAACACTGAAGCTTTCTTT. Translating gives CASRDYRNTEAFF.

CDR3: CASSPWGTEAFF. CDR3 DNA: TGTGCCAGCAGCCCCTGGGGCACTGAAGCTTTCTTT. The chain joins TRBV28 to TRBJ1-1; D not resolved. The germline V gene encodes CDR1 MDHEN and CDR2 SYDVKM. Between the trimmed V and J ends, which lost 6 bases and 4 bases, there was a span of 9 bases. The CDR3 loop spans 12 amino acids.

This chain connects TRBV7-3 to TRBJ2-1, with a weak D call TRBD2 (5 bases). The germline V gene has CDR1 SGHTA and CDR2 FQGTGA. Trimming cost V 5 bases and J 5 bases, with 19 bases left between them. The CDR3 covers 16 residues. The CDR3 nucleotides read TGTGCCAGCAGCCCCCTCGGCGGGCTAGGGAACAATGAGCAGTTCTTC. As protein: CASSPLGGLGNNEQFF.

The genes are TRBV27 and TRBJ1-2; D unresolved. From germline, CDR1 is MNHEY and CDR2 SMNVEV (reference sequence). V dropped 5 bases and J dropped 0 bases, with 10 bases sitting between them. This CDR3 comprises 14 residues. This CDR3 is CASSGRRANYGYTF. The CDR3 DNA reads TGTGCCAGCAGTGGACGGAGAGCTAACTATGGCTACACCTTC.

The CDR3 DNA sequence: TGTGTCCAGGGAGAACAGGGTTACACCGGGGAGCTGTTTTTT. Protein product: CVQGEQGYTGELFF. This sequence joins TRBV2 and TRBJ2-2, with D tentatively TRBD1 (6 bases). In germline, CDR1 is SNHLY, CDR2 FYNNEI. This CDR3 has 14 amino acids.

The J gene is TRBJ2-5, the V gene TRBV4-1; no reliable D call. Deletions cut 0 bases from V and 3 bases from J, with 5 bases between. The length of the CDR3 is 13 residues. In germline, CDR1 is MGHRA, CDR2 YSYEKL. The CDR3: CASSQDPEETQYF. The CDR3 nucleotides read TGCGCCAGCAGCCAAGACCCGGAAGAGACCCAGTACTTC.

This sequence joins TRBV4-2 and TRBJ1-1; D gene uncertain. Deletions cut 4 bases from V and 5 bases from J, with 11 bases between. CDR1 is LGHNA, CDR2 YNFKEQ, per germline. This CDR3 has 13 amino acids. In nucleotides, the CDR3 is TGTGCCAGCAGCCGTGGGAAGGGAACTGAAGCTTTCTTT. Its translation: CASSRGKGTEAFF.

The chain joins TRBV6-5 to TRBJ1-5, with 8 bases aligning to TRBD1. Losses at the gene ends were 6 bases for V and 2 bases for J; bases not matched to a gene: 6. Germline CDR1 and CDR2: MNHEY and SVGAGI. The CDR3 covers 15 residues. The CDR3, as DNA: TGTGCCAGCAGCGTAGACAGGGGTGGCAATCAGCCCCAGCATTTT. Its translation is CASSVDRGGNQPQHF.